This is a list of T cell receptor beta chains from one sample in a study of early T cells in non-severe SARS-CoV-2 infection. A single record per CDR3 protein comes from TCRdb applying MiXCR to the 5' RACE reads. The sample records tens of thousands of distinct CDR3 sequences, about 15% being singletons. The sequenced material came from whole blood. These receptors were collected from an adult who was a healthcare worker with PCR-confirmed SARS-CoV-2 infection or an uninfected control (not recorded which). Each CDR3 is given with its conserved first and last residue. D genes are given only for firm matches. Clone size is not always given. Where it is, it says once, few, many or a class for expanded clones.

NA	TRBV28	TRBJ1-2	few	TGTGCCACAAAAGTAGTTAACTATGGCTACACCTTC	CATKVVNYGYTF
NA	TRBV18	TRBJ1-2	few	TGTGCCAGCTCAACAGGGCACGGCTATGGCTACACCTTC	CASSTGHGYGYTF
NA	TRBV5-6	TRBJ2-3	NA	TGTGCCAGCAGCGACCAACGATTAATACCCACAGATACGCAGTATTTT	CASSDQRLIPTDTQYF
NA	TRBV5-1	TRBJ2-7	NA	TGCGCCAGCAGCCGCCCAGAGACCTACGAGCAGTACTTC	CASSRPETYEQYF
NA	TRBV28	TRBJ2-7	few	TGTGCCAGCCGCGACGGGCTTGGGGAGCAGTACTTC	CASRDGLGEQYF
TRBD2	TRBV7-2	TRBJ2-1	many	TGTGCCAGCAGACCGAGGACTAGCGGGATTAATGAGCAGTTCTTC	CASRPRTSGINEQFF
TRBD1	TRBV5-1	TRBJ2-7	NA	TGCGCCAGCAGGTGGGGACAGTCTAACTACGAGCAGTACTTC	CASRWGQSNYEQYF
NA	TRBV5-4	TRBJ2-1	NA	TGTGCCAGCAGCTTGTCCCCATCGTCCCGCCATGAGCAGTTCTTC	CASSLSPSSRHEQFF
TRBD1	TRBV14	TRBJ2-5	NA	TGTGCCAGCAGCCAATCGTTAGGGGGCGCCGAGACCCAGTACTTC	CASSQSLGGAETQYF
TRBD1	TRBV15	TRBJ2-7	NA	TGTGCCACCAGCTATCCCGACAGGGCCTACGAGCAGTACTTC	CATSYPDRAYEQYF
NA	TRBV15	TRBJ1-2	NA	TGTGCCACCAGCAGAGCAGGGACTAACTATGGCTACACCTTC	CATSRAGTNYGYTF
NA	TRBV28	TRBJ1-1	few	TGTGCCACTACGAGAGGGTGGAATGAAGCTTTCTTT	CATTRGWNEAFF
NA	TRBV12-3/TRBV12-4	TRBJ2-3	NA	TGTGCCACCACCCCCCGTTCGACTAAGGCTACGCAGTATTTT	CATTPRSTKATQYF
NA	TRBV27	TRBJ2-3	few	TGTGCCAGCACCCTAGTAGCGGAGATCACAGATACGCAGTATTTT	CASTLVAEITDTQYF
NA	TRBV27	TRBJ2-7	NA	TGTGCCAGCAGTTTCACAGGGATTTCCTACGAGCAGTACTTC	CASSFTGISYEQYF
NA	TRBV6-6	TRBJ2-3	NA	TGTGCCAGCAGTTACCGCAGGGCAGATACGCAGTATTTT	CASSYRRADTQYF
NA	TRBV2	TRBJ1-5	NA	TGTGCCAGCAAGGGGGATAGCAATCAGCCCCAGCATTTT	CASKGDSNQPQHF
NA	TRBV20-1	TRBJ2-7	many	TGCAGTGCCAAACTGGGACATAACGAGCAGTACTTC	CSAKLGHNEQYF
TRBD1	TRBV29-1	TRBJ1-5	NA	TGCAGCGTGCAAACAGGGGTTAGGCAGCCCCAGCATTTT	CSVQTGVRQPQHF
NA	TRBV7-7	TRBJ2-7	NA	TGTGCCAGCAGCTTAGGGATCGGTGGCGAGCAGTACTTC	CASSLGIGGEQYF
TRBD2	TRBV7-9	TRBJ2-1	few	TGTGCCAGCGGCACCTCGGGACTAGCGAAAAATGAGCAGTTCTTC	CASGTSGLAKNEQFF
NA	TRBV20-1	TRBJ2-1	NA	TGCAGTGCTAGAGTCCCGGACTCTAATGAGCAGTTCTTC	CSARVPDSNEQFF
NA	TRBV21-1	TRBJ2-5	few	TGTGCCAGCACCAGACAGGGCCACCAAGAGACCCAGTACTTC	CASTRQGHQETQYF
NA	TRBV3-1	TRBJ2-7	few	TGTGCCAGCAGCCAAGGGGTCGGGAAGCAGTACTTC	CASSQGVGKQYF